Presented here are 17 T cell receptor beta chains from one specimen sequenced in a study of blood T cell repertoires in COVID-19. Assay used: immunoSEQ multiplex PCR; TCRdb lists only in-frame clones, some missing. Seen here are around 150,000 clones, 70% to 80% observed once, and the top ten hold roughly 11%. Sequences were obtained from peripheral blood. The receptors were sampled from a man in his sixties who had recovered from COVID-19.

This chain joins TRBV15 and TRBJ2-3; 10 bases align to TRBD2. This CDR3 comprises 16 residues. Germline CDR1 and CDR2: LNHNV and YYDKDF (reference sequence). Unmatched junction bases numbered 8, after V lost 2 bases and J lost 6 bases. The CDR3 is CATSRQKAGGPDTQYF. The CDR3 region has the DNA TGTGCCACCAGCAGACAAAAAGCGGGAGGGCCTGATACGCAGTATTTT.

The rearrangement uses TRBV2 and TRBJ2-2; TRBD1 might be the D (5 bases). Germline V gene data show CDR1 as SNHLY and CDR2 as FYNNEI. CDR3 length: 13 residues. Trimming removed 4 bases from V and 7 bases from J, with 10 bases in between. The CDR3 reads CASSAQGGGELFF. CDR3 DNA sequence: TGTGCCAGCAGTGCTCAGGGTGGCGGGGAGCTGTTTTTT.

The V gene is TRBV7-6, the J gene TRBJ2-7; D remains ambiguous. CDR1 is SGHVS, CDR2 FNYEAQ, per germline. The V end lost 3 bases, the J end lost 10 bases, and 10 bases lay between the germline ends. The length of the CDR3 is 11 residues. Here the CDR3 reads CASSLADPQYF. CDR3 coding DNA: TGTGCCAGCAGCTTGGCGGATCCCCAGTACTTC.

The CDR3 spells CASSSIAGNTEAFF. The DNA for the CDR3 is TGTGCCAGCAGTTCTATAGCGGGGAACACTGAAGCTTTCTTT. The rearrangement joins TRBV27 to TRBJ1-1; no firm D call. Trimming removed 4 bases from V and 1 base from J, with 10 bases in between. Germline V CDR1 and CDR2: MNHEY, SMNVEV (reference sequence). This CDR3 spans 14 amino acids.

This sequence joins TRBV15 and TRBJ1-2; D remains ambiguous. V lost 0 bases to trimming and J lost 7 bases, with 9 bases between them. Germline lookup yields CDR1 LNHNV and CDR2 YYDKDF (reference sequence). This CDR3 contains 13 residues. The CDR3 is CATSRDFRGGYTF. Written as DNA, the CDR3 is TGTGCCACCAGCAGAGATTTTAGAGGTGGCTACACCTTC.

This clone was picked up one time. This chain links TRBV6-5 with TRBJ2-7; 7 bases match TRBD1. With 3 bases clipped from V and 4 bases from J, the junction kept 6 bases outside the gene matches. Germline V gives CDR1 MNHEY, CDR2 SVGAGI. The CDR3 is 14 amino acids. CDR3 in DNA: TGTGCCAGCAGTTATATACAGGGGATTTACGAGCAGTACTTC. It yields the protein CASSYIQGIYEQYF.

This clone was seen a handful of times. The rearrangement uses TRBV3-1 (or the pseudogene TRBV3-2) and TRBJ2-2, with 10 bases aligning to TRBD2. Trimming at V came to 0 bases and at J to 7 bases, leaving 8 bases not matched to a gene. The V gene's germline CDR1 is LGHDT and CDR2 YNNKEL (reference sequence). The CDR3 sequence is 17 residues long. DNA of the CDR3: TGTGCCAGCAGCCAAGAGACAGCGGGAGGGCGAGGCGGGGAGCTGTTTTTT. It codes for CASSQETAGGRGGELFF.

CDR3 residues: CASSSGPGLASYNEQFF. Written as DNA, the CDR3 is TGCGCCAGCAGCTCAGGCCCAGGACTAGCGAGTTACAATGAGCAGTTCTTC. The chain links TRBV5-1 to TRBJ2-1; TRBD2 matches 9 bases. Germline CDR1 SGHRS, CDR2 YFSETQ. The CDR3 spans 17 residues. The junction had 11 bases not matched to a gene; V was cut back by 3 bases and J by 4 bases.

This chain joins TRBV5-1 and TRBJ2-1; D is unresolved. CDR3 length equals 13 residues. V lost 2 bases to trimming and J lost 10 bases, with 13 bases between them. Germline V CDR1 and CDR2: SGHRS, YFSETQ. CDR3 loop: CASSLDSVREQFF. The CDR3 DNA follows: TGCGCCAGCAGCTTAGATAGTGTGAGGGAGCAGTTCTTC.

This clone came up once. One base away lies a much larger clone, so this may be a sequencing read error. The V call is TRBV24-1, the J call TRBJ2-2; 7 nucleotides line up with TRBD1. Germline CDR1 and CDR2: KGHDR and SFDVKD. After removal of 3 bases from V and 7 bases from J, the junction contained 4 bases not matched to a gene. CDR3 length: 14 amino acids. CDR3 protein: CATSDGNRGGELFF. The CDR3 DNA reads as TGTGCCACCAGTGATGGTAACAGGGGCGGGGAGCTGTTTTTT.

This clone appeared once. The rearrangement uses TRBV29-1 and TRBJ2-1; TRBD1 agrees at 7 bases. Germline V CDR1 and CDR2: SQVTM, ANQGSEA. V shed 6 bases, J shed 5 bases, and the junction held 7 bases outside the gene matches. The CDR3 consists of 13 residues. CDR3 protein: CSVDPGQHNEQFF. DNA of the CDR3: TGCAGCGTGGATCCGGGACAGCACAATGAGCAGTTCTTC.

The chain joins TRBV30 to TRBJ2-7, with 9 bases lining up with TRBD1. Germline values: CDR1 GTSNPN, CDR2 SVGIG (reference sequence). J lost 5 bases, V lost 0 bases, and 8 bases had no gene match. This CDR3 is 15 amino acids long. CDR3 protein: CAWSVPLDRGHEQYF. In DNA, the CDR3 is TGTGCCTGGAGTGTGCCCTTGGACAGGGGTCACGAGCAGTACTTC.

V is TRBV30 and J is TRBJ2-7; 9 bases line up with TRBD1. The V gene end was trimmed by 2 bases and the J gene end by 0 bases; junction bases not matched to a gene: 2. The CDR3 totals 14 residues. Germline loops: CDR1 GTSNPN, CDR2 SVGIG (reference sequence). The CDR3 loop reads CAWSWTGDSYEQYF. The CDR3 DNA reads TGTGCCTGGAGTTGGACAGGGGACTCCTACGAGCAGTACTTC. The entire variable domain, with the rest obtained from reference TRBV30 and TRBJ2-7, is as follows: SQTIHQWPATLVQPVGSPLSLECTVEGTSNPNLYWYRQAAGRGLQLLFYSVGIGQISSEVPQNLSASRPQDRQFILSSKKLLLSDSGFYLCAWSWTGDSYEQYFGPGTRLTVT.

The rearrangement links TRBV7-2 to TRBJ1-4; no clear D gene. Trimming removed 1 base from V and 8 bases from J, with 11 bases in between. CDR3 length: 14 amino acids. From germline, CDR1 is SGHTA and CDR2 FQGNSA. The CDR3 coding sequence is TGTGCCAGCAGCTTAGTGGTCTCTGCGGAAAAACTGTTTTTT. Translation gives CASSLVVSAEKLFF.

This sequence joins TRBV7-2 and TRBJ2-7, with 7 bases fitting TRBD2. The trim removed 5 bases at V and 0 bases at J, leaving 1 base unmatched. Germline V gives CDR1 SGHTA, CDR2 FQGNSA. The CDR3 consists of 13 residues. CDR3 in amino acids: CASSPGGSYEQYF. The CDR3 nucleotides are TGTGCCAGCAGCCCGGGGGGCTCCTACGAGCAGTACTTC.

This clone was recorded only once. The chain recombines TRBV7-2 with TRBJ2-1, with a weak D call TRBD1 (6 bases). Germline V lookup: CDR1 SGHTA, CDR2 FQGNSA. V was shortened by 1 base and J by 8 bases, with 21 bases between the two germline ends. The CDR3 has 17 amino acids. The CDR3 nucleotides read TGTGCCAGCAGCTTAGGAAGACTCGGGACACTTTCTTATGAGCAGTTCTTC. This encodes CASSLGRLGTLSYEQFF. Full variable domain (remainder filled in from reference TRBV7-2 and TRBJ2-1): GAGVSQSPSNKVTEKGKDVELRCDPISGHTALYWYRQSLGQGLEFLIYFQGNSAPDKSGLPSDRFSAERTGGSVSTLTIQRTQQEDSAVYLCASSLGRLGTLSYEQFFGPGTRLTVL.

This chain uses TRBV4-3 with TRBJ1-3; 8 nucleotides match TRBD1. The CDR3 sequence is 20 residues long. In germline, CDR1 is LGHNA, CDR2 YSLEER. V lost 1 base, J lost 2 bases, and 16 bases stayed unmatched. CDR3 DNA: TGCGCCAGCAGCCAAGGTTTTGGACAGGGCTCAGCGGCGGCTGGAAACACCATATATTTT. It translates to CASSQGFGQGSAAAGNTIYF.